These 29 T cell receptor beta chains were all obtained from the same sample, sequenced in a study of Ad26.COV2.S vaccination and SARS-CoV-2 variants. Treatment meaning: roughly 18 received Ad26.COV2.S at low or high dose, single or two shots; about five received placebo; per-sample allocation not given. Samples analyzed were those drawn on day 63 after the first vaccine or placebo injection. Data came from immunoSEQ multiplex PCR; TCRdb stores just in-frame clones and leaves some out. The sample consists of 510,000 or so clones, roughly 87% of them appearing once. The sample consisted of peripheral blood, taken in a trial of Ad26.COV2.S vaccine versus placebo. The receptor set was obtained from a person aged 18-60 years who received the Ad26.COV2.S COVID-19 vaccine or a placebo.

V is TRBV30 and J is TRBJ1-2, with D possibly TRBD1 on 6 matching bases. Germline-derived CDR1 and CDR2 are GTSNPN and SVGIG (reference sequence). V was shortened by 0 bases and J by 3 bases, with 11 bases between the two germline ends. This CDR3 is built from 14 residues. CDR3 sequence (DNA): TGTGCCTGGAGTGTATCTTACAGGGACTATGGCTACACCTTC. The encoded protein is CAWSVSYRDYGYTF. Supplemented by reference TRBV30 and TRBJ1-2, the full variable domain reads SQTIHQWPATLVQPVGSPLSLECTVEGTSNPNLYWYRQAAGRGLQLLFYSVGIGQISSEVPQNLSASRPQDRQFILSSKKLLLSDSGFYLCAWSVSYRDYGYTFGSGTRLTVV.

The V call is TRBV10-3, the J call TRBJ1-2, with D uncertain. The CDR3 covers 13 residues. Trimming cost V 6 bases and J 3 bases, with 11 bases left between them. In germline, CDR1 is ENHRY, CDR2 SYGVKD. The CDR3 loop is CAIREDGDYGYTF. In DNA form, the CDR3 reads TGTGCCATCAGAGAGGACGGGGACTATGGCTACACCTTC.

The CDR3 protein is CASSARTNTGELFF. The CDR3 DNA reads as TGTGCCAGCAGCGCCAGAACGAACACCGGGGAGCTGTTTTTT. The chain employs TRBV9 and TRBJ2-2; D is unresolved. Germline V gene lookup returns CDR1 SGDLS and CDR2 YYNGEE. Trimming removed 3 bases from V and 0 bases from J, with 6 bases in between. The CDR3 loop spans 14 amino acids.

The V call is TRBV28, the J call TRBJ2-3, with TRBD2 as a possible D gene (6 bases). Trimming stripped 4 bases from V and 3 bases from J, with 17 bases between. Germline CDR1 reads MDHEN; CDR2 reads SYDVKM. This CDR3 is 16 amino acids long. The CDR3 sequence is CASSSAGREWTDTQYF. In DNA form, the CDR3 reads TGTGCCAGCAGTTCGGCGGGGCGGGAATGGACAGATACGCAGTATTTT.

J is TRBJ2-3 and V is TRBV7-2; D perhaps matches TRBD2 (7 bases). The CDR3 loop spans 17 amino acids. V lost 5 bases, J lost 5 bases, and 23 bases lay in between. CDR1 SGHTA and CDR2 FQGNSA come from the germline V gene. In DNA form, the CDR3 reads TGTGCCAGCAGCGACGGAGGGGGGAGGGCCCTCAGAGATACGCAGTATTTT. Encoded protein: CASSDGGGRALRDTQYF.

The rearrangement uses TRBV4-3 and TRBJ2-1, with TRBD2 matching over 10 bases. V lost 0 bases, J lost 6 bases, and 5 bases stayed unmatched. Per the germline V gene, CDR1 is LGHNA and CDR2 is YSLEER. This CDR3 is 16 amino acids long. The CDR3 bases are TGCGCCAGCAGCCAAGACTTGGCTAGCGGGAGCAATGAGCAGTTCTTC. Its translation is CASSQDLASGSNEQFF.

CDR3 amino acids: CASSHTGTSGYNEQFF. CDR3 coding DNA: TGTGCCAGCAGTCATACCGGGACTAGCGGTTACAATGAGCAGTTCTTC. The chain joins TRBV27 to TRBJ2-1; the match to TRBD2 covers 11 bases. Looked up from germline, CDR1 is MNHEY and CDR2 is SMNVEV (reference sequence). After removal of 5 bases from V and 4 bases from J, the junction contained 7 bases not matched to a gene. This CDR3 has 16 residues.

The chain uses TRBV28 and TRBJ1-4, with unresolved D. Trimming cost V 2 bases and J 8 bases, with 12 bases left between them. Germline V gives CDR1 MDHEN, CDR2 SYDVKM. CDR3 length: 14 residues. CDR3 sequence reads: CASSLPGEGEKLFF. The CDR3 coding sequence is TGTGCCAGCAGTTTACCCGGAGAGGGCGAAAAACTGTTTTTT.

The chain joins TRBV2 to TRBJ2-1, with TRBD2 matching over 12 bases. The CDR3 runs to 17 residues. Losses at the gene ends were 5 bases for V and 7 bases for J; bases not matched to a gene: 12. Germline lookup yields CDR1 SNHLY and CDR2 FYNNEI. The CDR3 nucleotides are TGTGCCAGCAGTCTCACCAGGCTAGCGGGAGGGGGAAATGAGCAGTTCTTC. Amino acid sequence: CASSLTRLAGGGNEQFF.

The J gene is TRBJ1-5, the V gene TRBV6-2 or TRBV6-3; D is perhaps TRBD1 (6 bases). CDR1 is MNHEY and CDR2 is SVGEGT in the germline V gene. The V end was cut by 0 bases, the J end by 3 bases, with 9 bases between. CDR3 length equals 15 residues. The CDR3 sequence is CASSYSAGVNQPQHF. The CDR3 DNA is TGTGCCAGCAGTTACTCGGCAGGGGTCAATCAGCCCCAGCATTTT.

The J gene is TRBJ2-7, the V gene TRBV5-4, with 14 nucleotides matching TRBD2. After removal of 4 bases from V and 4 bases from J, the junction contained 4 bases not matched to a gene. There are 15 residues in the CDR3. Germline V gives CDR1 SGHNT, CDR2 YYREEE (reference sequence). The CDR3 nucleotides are TGTGCCAGCAGCCGACTAGCGGGAGGGTTATACGAGCAGTACTTC. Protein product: CASSRLAGGLYEQYF.

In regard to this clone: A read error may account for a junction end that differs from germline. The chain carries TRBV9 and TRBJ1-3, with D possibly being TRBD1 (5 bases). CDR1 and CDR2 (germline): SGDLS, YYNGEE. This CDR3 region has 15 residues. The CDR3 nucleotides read TGTGCCAGCAGCGTAGGAAACAGGCGTGGAGACACCATATATTTT. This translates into CASSVGNRRGDTIYF.

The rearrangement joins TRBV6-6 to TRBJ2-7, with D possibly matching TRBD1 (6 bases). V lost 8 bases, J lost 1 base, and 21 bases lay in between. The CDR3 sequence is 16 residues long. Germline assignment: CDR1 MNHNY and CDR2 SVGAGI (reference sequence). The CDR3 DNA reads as TGTGCCAGCCTGGACAGCGCCTCACCCCTTTCCTACGAGCAGTACTTC. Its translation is CASLDSASPLSYEQYF.

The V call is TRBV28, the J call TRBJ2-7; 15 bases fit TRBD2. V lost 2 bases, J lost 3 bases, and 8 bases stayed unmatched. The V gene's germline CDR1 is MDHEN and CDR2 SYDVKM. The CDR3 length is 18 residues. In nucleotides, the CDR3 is TGTGCCAGCAGTTTAATTGTCGGGACTAGCGGGAGGAACTACGAGCAGTACTTC. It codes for CASSLIVGTSGRNYEQYF. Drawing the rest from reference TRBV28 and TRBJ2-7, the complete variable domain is DVKVTQSSRYLVKRTGEKVFLECVQDMDHENMFWYRQDPGLGLRLIYFSYDVKMKEKGDIPEGYSVSREKKERFSLILESASTNQTSMYLCASSLIVGTSGRNYEQYFGPGTRLTVT.

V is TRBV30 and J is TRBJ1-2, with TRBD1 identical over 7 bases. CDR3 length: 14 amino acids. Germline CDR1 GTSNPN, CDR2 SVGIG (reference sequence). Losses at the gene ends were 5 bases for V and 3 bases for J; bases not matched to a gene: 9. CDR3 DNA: TGTGCCTGGGGGGGACAGAGGTGGGACTATGGCTACACCTTC. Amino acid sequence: CAWGGQRWDYGYTF.

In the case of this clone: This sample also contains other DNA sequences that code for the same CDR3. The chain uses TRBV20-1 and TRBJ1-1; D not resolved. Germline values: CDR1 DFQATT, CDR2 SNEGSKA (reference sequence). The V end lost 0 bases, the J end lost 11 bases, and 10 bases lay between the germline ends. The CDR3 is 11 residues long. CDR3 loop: CSARDPGGAFF. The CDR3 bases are TGCAGTGCTAGAGATCCGGGAGGCGCTTTCTTT.

CDR3 region: CASSKVGQGLAPYEQYF. The CDR3 DNA is TGTGCCAGCAGCAAAGTCGGGCAGGGACTAGCCCCCTACGAGCAGTACTTC. V usage is TRBV21-1 and J usage is TRBJ2-7; TRBD2, as called in the table, went unchecked against the DNA. TRBV21-1 is reported as a pseudogene. The CDR3 contains 17 residues.

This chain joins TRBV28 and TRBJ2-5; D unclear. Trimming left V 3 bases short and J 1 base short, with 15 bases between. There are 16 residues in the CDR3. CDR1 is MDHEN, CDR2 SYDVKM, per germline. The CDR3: CASSFNGLGTQETQYF. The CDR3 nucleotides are TGTGCCAGCAGTTTCAATGGGTTGGGTACCCAAGAGACCCAGTACTTC.

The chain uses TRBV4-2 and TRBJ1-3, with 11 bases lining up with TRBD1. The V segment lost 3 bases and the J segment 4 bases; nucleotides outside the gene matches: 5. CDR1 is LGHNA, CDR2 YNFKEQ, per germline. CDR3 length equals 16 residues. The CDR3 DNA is TGTGCCAGCAGCCACCCAGGACAGGGGGCGGGAAACACCATATATTTT. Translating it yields CASSHPGQGAGNTIYF.

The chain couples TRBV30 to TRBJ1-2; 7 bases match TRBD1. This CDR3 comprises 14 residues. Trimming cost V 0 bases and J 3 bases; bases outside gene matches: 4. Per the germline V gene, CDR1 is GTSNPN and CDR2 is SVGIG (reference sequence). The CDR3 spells CAWSVKGQHYGYTF. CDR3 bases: TGTGCCTGGAGTGTAAAGGGACAGCACTATGGCTACACCTTC.

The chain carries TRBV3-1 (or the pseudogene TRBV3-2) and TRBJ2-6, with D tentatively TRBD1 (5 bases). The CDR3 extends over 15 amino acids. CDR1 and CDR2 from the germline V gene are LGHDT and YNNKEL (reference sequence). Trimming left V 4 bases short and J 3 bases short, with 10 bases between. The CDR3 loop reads CASSPRRVGANVLTF. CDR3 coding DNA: TGTGCCAGCAGCCCCCGCAGGGTTGGGGCCAACGTCCTGACTTTC.

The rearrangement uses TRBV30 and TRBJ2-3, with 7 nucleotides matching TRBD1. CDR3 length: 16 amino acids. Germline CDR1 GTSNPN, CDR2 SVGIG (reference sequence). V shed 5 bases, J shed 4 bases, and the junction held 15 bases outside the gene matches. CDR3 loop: CAWGQTGSFGADTQYF. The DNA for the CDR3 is TGTGCCTGGGGCCAGACAGGGAGCTTTGGGGCAGATACGCAGTATTTT. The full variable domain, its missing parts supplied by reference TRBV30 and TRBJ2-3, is SQTIHQWPATLVQPVGSPLSLECTVEGTSNPNLYWYRQAAGRGLQLLFYSVGIGQISSEVPQNLSASRPQDRQFILSSKKLLLSDSGFYLCAWGQTGSFGADTQYFGPGTRLTVL.

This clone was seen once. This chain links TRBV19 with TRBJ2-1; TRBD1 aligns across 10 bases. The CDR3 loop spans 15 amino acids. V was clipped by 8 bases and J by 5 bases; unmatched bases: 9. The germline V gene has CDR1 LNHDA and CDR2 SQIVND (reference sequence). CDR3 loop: CASGTGVSQHNEQFF. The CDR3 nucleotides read TGTGCCAGTGGGACAGGGGTATCTCAACACAATGAGCAGTTCTTC. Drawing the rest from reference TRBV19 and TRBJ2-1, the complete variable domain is DGGITQSPKYLFRKEGQNVTLSCEQNLNHDAMYWYRQDPGQGLRLIYYSQIVNDFQKGDIAEGYSVSREKKESFPLTVTSAQKNPTAFYLCASGTGVSQHNEQFFGPGTRLTVL.

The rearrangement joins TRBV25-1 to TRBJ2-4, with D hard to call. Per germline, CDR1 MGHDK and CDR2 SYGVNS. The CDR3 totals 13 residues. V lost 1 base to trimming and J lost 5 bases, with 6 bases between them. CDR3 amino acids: CASSESWENIQYF. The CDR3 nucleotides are TGTGCCAGCAGTGAATCTTGGGAAAACATTCAGTACTTC. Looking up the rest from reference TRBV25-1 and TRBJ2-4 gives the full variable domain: EADIYQTPRYLVIGTGKKITLECSQTMGHDKMYWYQQDPGMELHLIHYSYGVNSTEKGDLSSESTVSRIRTEHFPLTLESARPSHTSQYLCASSESWENIQYFGAGTRLSVL.

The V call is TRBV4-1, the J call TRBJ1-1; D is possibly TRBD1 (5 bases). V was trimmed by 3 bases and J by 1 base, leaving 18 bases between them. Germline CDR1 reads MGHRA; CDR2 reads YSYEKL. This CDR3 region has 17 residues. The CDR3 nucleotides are TGCGCCAGCAGCCACCATATACTCCCGGGACGGAACACTGAAGCTTTCTTT. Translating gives CASSHHILPGRNTEAFF.

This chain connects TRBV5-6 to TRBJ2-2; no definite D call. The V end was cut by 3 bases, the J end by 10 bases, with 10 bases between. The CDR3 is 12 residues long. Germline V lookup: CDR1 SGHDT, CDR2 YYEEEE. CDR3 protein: CASSYTPEELFF. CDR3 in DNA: TGTGCCAGCAGCTACACACCTGAGGAGCTGTTTTTT.

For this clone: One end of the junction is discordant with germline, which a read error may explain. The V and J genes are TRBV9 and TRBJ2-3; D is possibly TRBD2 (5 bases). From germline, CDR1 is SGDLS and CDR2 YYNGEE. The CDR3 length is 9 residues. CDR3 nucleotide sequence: TGTGCCAGCAGCGTGGAGGTGGTTTTT. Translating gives CASSVEVVF. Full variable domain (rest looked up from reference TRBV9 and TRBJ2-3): DSGVTQTPKHLITATGQRVTLRCSPRSGDLSVYWYQQSLDQGLQFLIQYYNGEERAKGNILERFSAQQFPDLHSELNLSSLELGDSALYFCASSVEVVFGPGTRLTVL.

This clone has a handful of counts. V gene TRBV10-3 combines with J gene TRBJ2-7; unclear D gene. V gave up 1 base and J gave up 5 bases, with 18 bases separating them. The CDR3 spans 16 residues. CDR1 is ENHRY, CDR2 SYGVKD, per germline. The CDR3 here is CAISEFRWPPMDEQYF. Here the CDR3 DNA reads TGTGCCATCAGTGAGTTTAGATGGCCCCCCATGGACGAGCAGTACTTC.

CDR3 residues: CAILGGGPYEQYF. The CDR3 DNA follows: TGTGCCATATTGGGGGGAGGGCCCTACGAGCAGTACTTC. V is TRBV6-5 and J is TRBJ2-7; 7 bases map to TRBD2. V was pared by 10 bases and J by 2 bases, with 8 bases of the junction left unmatched. This CDR3 has 13 amino acids. Germline-derived CDR1 and CDR2 are MNHEY and SVGAGI.